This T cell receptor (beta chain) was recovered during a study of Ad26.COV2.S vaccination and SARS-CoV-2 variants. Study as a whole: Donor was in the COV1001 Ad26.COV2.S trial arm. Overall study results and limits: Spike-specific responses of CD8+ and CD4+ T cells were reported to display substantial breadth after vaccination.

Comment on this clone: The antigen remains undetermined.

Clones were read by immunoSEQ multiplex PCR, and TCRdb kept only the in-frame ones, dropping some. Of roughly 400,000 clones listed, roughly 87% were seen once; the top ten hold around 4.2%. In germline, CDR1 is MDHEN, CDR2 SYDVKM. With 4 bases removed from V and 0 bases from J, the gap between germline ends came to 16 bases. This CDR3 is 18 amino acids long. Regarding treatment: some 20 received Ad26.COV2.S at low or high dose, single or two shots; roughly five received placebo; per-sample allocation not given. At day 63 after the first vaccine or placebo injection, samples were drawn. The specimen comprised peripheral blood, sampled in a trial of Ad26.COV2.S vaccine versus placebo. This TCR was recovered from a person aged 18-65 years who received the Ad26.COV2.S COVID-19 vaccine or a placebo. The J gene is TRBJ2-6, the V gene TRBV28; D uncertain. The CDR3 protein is CASSSRPGTLSGANVLTF. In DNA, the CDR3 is TGTGCCAGCAGTTCCAGGCCCGGAACCCTCTCTGGGGCCAACGTCCTGACTTTC.